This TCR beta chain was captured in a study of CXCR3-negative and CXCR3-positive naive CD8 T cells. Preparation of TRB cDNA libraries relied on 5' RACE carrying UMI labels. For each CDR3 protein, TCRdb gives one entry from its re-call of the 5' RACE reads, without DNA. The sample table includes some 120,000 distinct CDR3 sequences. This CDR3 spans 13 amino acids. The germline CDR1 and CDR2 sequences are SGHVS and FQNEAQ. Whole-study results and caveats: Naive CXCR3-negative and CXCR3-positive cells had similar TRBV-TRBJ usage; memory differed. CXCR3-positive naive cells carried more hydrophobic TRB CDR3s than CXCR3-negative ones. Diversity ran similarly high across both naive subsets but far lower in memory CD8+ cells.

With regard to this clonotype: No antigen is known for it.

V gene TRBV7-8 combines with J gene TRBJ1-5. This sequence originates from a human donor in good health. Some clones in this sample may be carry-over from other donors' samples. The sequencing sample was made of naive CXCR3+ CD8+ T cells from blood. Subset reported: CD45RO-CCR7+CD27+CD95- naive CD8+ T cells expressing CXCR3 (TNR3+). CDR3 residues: CASSLAIIGAQHF. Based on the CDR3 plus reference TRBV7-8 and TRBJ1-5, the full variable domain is GAGVSQSPRYKVAKRGQDVALRCDPISGHVSLFWYQQALGQGPEFLTYFQNEAQLDKSGLPSDRFFAERPEGSVSTLKIQRTQQEDSAVYLCASSLAIIGAQHFGDGTRLSIL.